Listed below are T cell receptor beta chains from one sample, sequenced in a study of control samples from healthy donors and cancer patients. The data were produced by immunoSEQ multiplex PCR, yet TCRdb's version contains in-frame clones alone and is incomplete. Here the sample spans around 86,000 clones, 70% to 90% being singletons. Sample: PBMCs. These receptors were obtained from an older woman with head and neck cancer. Each CDR3 is given with its conserved first and last residue. Fields, in order: D gene, J gene, clone size, V gene, CDR3 protein, CDR3 DNA. A D gene is named only where the DNA matches it firmly. Clone size appears in some rows only: once, few, many, or a class for an expanded clone.

D gene: -; J gene: TRBJ1-5; clone size: -; V gene: TRBV4-2; CDR3 protein: CASSQESGMGNQPQHF; CDR3 DNA: TGTGCCAGCAGCCAAGAATCAGGGATGGGCAATCAGCCCCAGCATTTT
D gene: -; J gene: TRBJ2-7; clone size: medium-sized; V gene: TRBV7-2; CDR3 protein: CASSLGPSGYEQYF; CDR3 DNA: TGTGCCAGCAGCTTAGGACCCTCCGGATACGAGCAGTACTTC
D gene: TRBD1; J gene: TRBJ2-3; clone size: -; V gene: TRBV12-5; CDR3 protein: CASGPGTGGTQYF; CDR3 DNA: TGTGCTAGTGGCCCCGGGACAGGGGGTACGCAGTATTTT
D gene: -; J gene: TRBJ2-4; clone size: -; V gene: TRBV18; CDR3 protein: CASSPLSGPKNIQYF; CDR3 DNA: TGTGCCAGCTCACCATTGTCGGGACCAAAAAACATTCAGTACTTC
D gene: TRBD2; J gene: TRBJ2-7; clone size: -; V gene: TRBV30; CDR3 protein: CAWSVQGTGGRGHEQYF; CDR3 DNA: TGTGCCTGGAGTGTACAAGGGACTGGCGGGAGAGGCCACGAGCAGTACTTC
D gene: TRBD1; J gene: TRBJ1-4; clone size: -; V gene: TRBV18; CDR3 protein: CASSHRGLRDEKLFF; CDR3 DNA: TGTGCCAGCTCACACAGGGGGCTGAGAGATGAAAAACTGTTTTTT
D gene: -; J gene: TRBJ1-4; clone size: -; V gene: TRBV6-5; CDR3 protein: CASSSSGGANEKLFF; CDR3 DNA: TGTGCCAGCAGCTCCTCGGGAGGAGCTAATGAAAAACTGTTTTTT
D gene: -; J gene: TRBJ2-3; clone size: -; V gene: TRBV28; CDR3 protein: CASTSMGSDTQYF; CDR3 DNA: TGTGCCAGCACGTCAATGGGGTCCGATACGCAGTATTTT
D gene: -; J gene: TRBJ2-7; clone size: -; V gene: TRBV3-1/TRBV3-2; CDR3 protein: CASSQVPYEQYF; CDR3 DNA: TGTGCCAGCAGCCAGGTTCCCTACGAGCAGTACTTC
D gene: TRBD1; J gene: TRBJ2-7; clone size: -; V gene: TRBV30; CDR3 protein: CAWSPTGRNMHEQYF; CDR3 DNA: TGTGCCTGGAGTCCGACAGGGCGGAATATGCACGAGCAGTACTTC
D gene: -; J gene: TRBJ2-3; clone size: -; V gene: TRBV28; CDR3 protein: CASSFRWEPPTDTDTQYF; CDR3 DNA: TGTGCCAGCAGTTTTCGGTGGGAACCTCCCACCGACACAGATACGCAGTATTTT
D gene: TRBD2; J gene: TRBJ2-7; clone size: -; V gene: TRBV6-5; CDR3 protein: CASTLSGSREQYF; CDR3 DNA: TGTGCCAGCACCCTAAGCGGGAGCCGGGAGCAGTACTTC
D gene: TRBD2; J gene: TRBJ2-1; clone size: -; V gene: TRBV5-1; CDR3 protein: CASSGGLAGVTGEQFF; CDR3 DNA: TGCGCCAGCAGCGGGGGACTAGCGGGAGTAACGGGTGAGCAGTTCTTC
D gene: TRBD1; J gene: TRBJ2-2; clone size: -; V gene: TRBV2; CDR3 protein: CASSWDRGSAGELFF; CDR3 DNA: TGTGCCAGCAGTTGGGACAGGGGATCTGCCGGGGAGCTGTTTTTT
D gene: TRBD2; J gene: TRBJ2-3; clone size: -; V gene: TRBV24-1; CDR3 protein: CATSDPGTSPTDTQYF; CDR3 DNA: TGTGCCACCAGTGATCCCGGGACTAGCCCCACAGATACGCAGTATTTT
D gene: -; J gene: TRBJ2-2; clone size: once; V gene: TRBV7-2; CDR3 protein: CASSFLGAGELFF; CDR3 DNA: TGTGCCAGCAGCTTTTTGGGAGCCGGGGAGCTGTTTTTT
D gene: -; J gene: TRBJ1-2; clone size: few; V gene: TRBV20-1; CDR3 protein: CSAGYGYGYTF; CDR3 DNA: TGCAGTGCAGGGTACGGCTATGGCTACACCTTC
D gene: TRBD1; J gene: TRBJ1-4; clone size: -; V gene: TRBV7-9; CDR3 protein: CASSRGQGDEKLFF; CDR3 DNA: TGTGCCAGCAGCCGAGGACAGGGGGATGAAAAACTGTTTTTT
D gene: -; J gene: TRBJ2-7; clone size: -; V gene: TRBV7-2; CDR3 protein: CASSLGAEREQYF; CDR3 DNA: TGTGCCAGCAGCTTGGGGGCTGAGCGCGAGCAGTACTTC
D gene: TRBD1; J gene: TRBJ2-5; clone size: -; V gene: TRBV7-3; CDR3 protein: CASSLSGQFQETQYF; CDR3 DNA: TGTGCCAGCAGCTTATCGGGACAGTTCCAAGAGACCCAGTACTTC
D gene: -; J gene: TRBJ2-3; clone size: -; V gene: TRBV4-1; CDR3 protein: CASSNRFADTQYF; CDR3 DNA: TGCGCCAGCAGCAACAGGTTTGCAGATACGCAGTATTTT
D gene: -; J gene: TRBJ2-7; clone size: -; V gene: TRBV19; CDR3 protein: CASSTLGGYEQYF; CDR3 DNA: TGTGCCAGTAGTACCCTGGGGGGCTACGAGCAGTACTTC
D gene: TRBD2; J gene: TRBJ2-1; clone size: -; V gene: TRBV6-6; CDR3 protein: CAIGTSGRAQFF; CDR3 DNA: TGTGCCATAGGGACTAGCGGGAGGGCACAGTTCTTC
D gene: -; J gene: TRBJ2-7; clone size: -; V gene: TRBV5-4; CDR3 protein: CASSKQDTYEQYF; CDR3 DNA: TGTGCCAGCAGCAAACAGGATACATACGAGCAGTACTTC
D gene: -; J gene: TRBJ1-4; clone size: -; V gene: TRBV25-1; CDR3 protein: CASSRNEKLFF; CDR3 DNA: TGTGCCAGCAGTCGTAATGAAAAACTGTTTTTT
D gene: -; J gene: TRBJ1-1; clone size: -; V gene: TRBV3-1/TRBV3-2; CDR3 protein: CASSQGDMRTEAFF; CDR3 DNA: TGTGCCAGCAGCCAGGGTGACATGCGCACTGAAGCTTTCTTT
D gene: -; J gene: TRBJ2-1; clone size: -; V gene: TRBV30; CDR3 protein: CAWSVLYDEQFF; CDR3 DNA: TGTGCCTGGAGTGTACTGTATGATGAGCAGTTCTTC
D gene: TRBD2; J gene: TRBJ2-2; clone size: once; V gene: TRBV2; CDR3 protein: CATGTSRTGELFF; CDR3 DNA: TGTGCCACCGGGACTAGCAGAACCGGGGAGCTGTTTTTT
D gene: TRBD1; J gene: TRBJ2-7; clone size: -; V gene: TRBV3-1/TRBV3-2; CDR3 protein: CASSRPLPIDRGLEFTREQYF; CDR3 DNA: TGTGCCAGCAGCCGACCCTTACCTATAGACAGGGGGCTTGAATTTACACGCGAGCAGTACTTC
D gene: TRBD2; J gene: TRBJ2-7; clone size: -; V gene: TRBV6-5; CDR3 protein: CASSYYVSGTEYF; CDR3 DNA: TGTGCCAGCAGTTACTATGTTAGCGGGACGGAGTACTTC
D gene: -; J gene: TRBJ2-7; clone size: -; V gene: TRBV21-1; CDR3 protein: CASSKEGADLAGVLSGNEQYF; CDR3 DNA: TGTGCCAGCAGCAAAGAGGGCGCGGATCTGGCGGGAGTCCTCTCGGGGAACGAGCAGTACTTC
D gene: TRBD1; J gene: TRBJ2-2; clone size: few; V gene: TRBV2; CDR3 protein: CASRGRDRGMSGELFF; CDR3 DNA: TGTGCCAGCAGGGGTCGGGACAGGGGGATGTCCGGGGAGCTGTTTTTT
D gene: TRBD2; J gene: TRBJ2-2; clone size: -; V gene: TRBV5-1; CDR3 protein: CASSPRLAELGAGELFF; CDR3 DNA: TGCGCCAGCAGCCCCCGACTAGCGGAACTAGGGGCCGGGGAGCTGTTTTTT
D gene: TRBD1; J gene: TRBJ1-2; clone size: few; V gene: TRBV27; CDR3 protein: CASSPLGQGIPYGYTF; CDR3 DNA: TGTGCCAGCAGTCCACTCGGACAGGGGATACCCTATGGCTACACCTTC
D gene: -; J gene: TRBJ2-4; clone size: -; V gene: TRBV11-3; CDR3 protein: CASSPSAGSNIQYF; CDR3 DNA: TGTGCCAGCAGCCCAAGTGCCGGGAGCAACATTCAGTACTTC
D gene: -; J gene: TRBJ2-2; clone size: -; V gene: TRBV19; CDR3 protein: CASSQDARGGELFF; CDR3 DNA: TGTGCCAGTAGCCAGGACGCACGTGGGGGGGAGCTGTTTTTT
D gene: TRBD1; J gene: TRBJ1-1; clone size: -; V gene: TRBV20-1; CDR3 protein: CSASLQGTSTEAFF; CDR3 DNA: TGCAGTGCTAGTTTACAGGGGACTTCGACTGAAGCTTTCTTT
D gene: -; J gene: TRBJ2-2; clone size: few; V gene: TRBV9; CDR3 protein: CASSGVTTNTGELFF; CDR3 DNA: TGTGCCAGCAGCGGGGTGACTACCAACACCGGGGAGCTGTTTTTT
D gene: -; J gene: TRBJ2-7; clone size: few; V gene: TRBV9; CDR3 protein: CASSASLSSRGAEQYF; CDR3 DNA: TGTGCCAGCAGCGCATCCCTTTCCTCACGGGGGGCCGAGCAGTACTTC
D gene: -; J gene: TRBJ2-1; clone size: -; V gene: TRBV27; CDR3 protein: CASSSGSYNEQFF; CDR3 DNA: TGTGCCAGCAGTTCGGGGTCTTACAATGAGCAGTTCTTC
D gene: TRBD1; J gene: TRBJ2-2; clone size: -; V gene: TRBV19; CDR3 protein: CASSPLGTATGELFF; CDR3 DNA: TGTGCCAGTAGCCCCCTGGGGACAGCCACCGGGGAGCTGTTTTTT
D gene: TRBD1; J gene: TRBJ1-4; clone size: -; V gene: TRBV5-4; CDR3 protein: CASSPGTGGKLFF; CDR3 DNA: TGTGCCAGCAGCCCTGGGACAGGGGGAAAACTGTTTTTT
D gene: -; J gene: TRBJ2-3; clone size: once; V gene: TRBV15; CDR3 protein: CATSSILDTQYF; CDR3 DNA: TGTGCCACCAGCTCGATCTTAGATACGCAGTATTTT
D gene: -; J gene: TRBJ2-4; clone size: -; V gene: TRBV7-9; CDR3 protein: CASSTTDRNIQYF; CDR3 DNA: TGTGCCAGCAGCACAACGGACAGAAACATTCAGTACTTC
D gene: -; J gene: TRBJ2-7; clone size: -; V gene: TRBV27; CDR3 protein: CASSLLAPTARGEQYF; CDR3 DNA: TGTGCCAGCAGTTTATTAGCGCCAACCGCTCGAGGGGAGCAGTACTTC
D gene: -; J gene: TRBJ2-6; clone size: once; V gene: TRBV6-4; CDR3 protein: CASSDSGAAGANVLTF; CDR3 DNA: TGTGCCAGCAGTGACTCAGGGGCCGCTGGGGCCAACGTCCTGACTTTC
D gene: TRBD2; J gene: TRBJ2-3; clone size: -; V gene: TRBV28; CDR3 protein: CASSFPAGYTDTQYF; CDR3 DNA: TGTGCCAGCAGTTTCCCAGCGGGATACACAGATACGCAGTATTTT
D gene: TRBD2; J gene: TRBJ2-7; clone size: -; V gene: TRBV4-2; CDR3 protein: CASSQEQTSGTYEQYF; CDR3 DNA: TGTGCCAGCAGCCAAGAACAGACTAGCGGGACCTACGAGCAGTACTTC
D gene: TRBD1; J gene: TRBJ2-3; clone size: -; V gene: TRBV10-3; CDR3 protein: CAIRGQGTGFKTDTQYF; CDR3 DNA: TGTGCCATCAGAGGACAGGGAACCGGCTTCAAGACAGATACGCAGTATTTT
D gene: -; J gene: TRBJ2-1; clone size: few; V gene: TRBV24-1; CDR3 protein: CATSDPRENNEQFF; CDR3 DNA: TGTGCCACCAGTGATCCCCGGGAAAACAATGAGCAGTTCTTC
D gene: TRBD2; J gene: TRBJ2-1; clone size: -; V gene: TRBV5-6; CDR3 protein: CASSLGTSRYNEQFF; CDR3 DNA: TGTGCCAGCAGCTTGGGGACTAGCAGATACAATGAGCAGTTCTTC
D gene: TRBD1; J gene: TRBJ2-3; clone size: -; V gene: TRBV30; CDR3 protein: CAWSYLDRGFDTQYF; CDR3 DNA: TGTGCCTGGAGTTATTTGGACAGGGGATTTGATACGCAGTATTTT
D gene: TRBD2; J gene: TRBJ2-2; clone size: -; V gene: TRBV7-9; CDR3 protein: CASSHLPAGVNTGELFF; CDR3 DNA: TGTGCCAGCAGCCATCTTCCAGCGGGGGTGAACACCGGGGAGCTGTTTTTT
D gene: TRBD2; J gene: TRBJ2-1; clone size: once; V gene: TRBV29-1; CDR3 protein: CSGTIGRGRTSYNEQFF; CDR3 DNA: TGCAGCGGGACAATTGGGCGGGGGAGGACCAGTTACAATGAGCAGTTCTTC